This entry lists 10 T cell receptor beta chains sequenced from one sample in a study of T cells expressing NK-cell markers. Using the 5' RACE reads, TCRdb records one entry per CDR3 protein without DNA. The specimen's table records 500,000 to 700,000 distinct CDR3 sequences. Sample: blood T cells: a sorted CD56 or NKG2C T cell subset, CD4+ or CD8+ T cells, or bulk PBMC T cells (not recorded which). Source of these receptors: a young man in good health.

The chain recombines TRBV12-3 or TRBV12-4 with TRBJ1-4. CDR3 size: 14 residues. The CDR3 is CASRPRGANEKLFF.

This chain joins TRBV4-1 and TRBJ2-5; TCRdb lists TRBD2, though no DNA is available to test this call. The CDR3 runs to 14 residues. Germline V CDR1 and CDR2: MGHRA, YSYEKL. CDR3 region: CASSQTRAGETQYF.

This sequence joins TRBV5-1 and TRBJ2-1; TCRdb gives TRBD2 as the D gene, but with no DNA this cannot be confirmed. CDR1 SGHRS and CDR2 YFSETQ come from the germline V gene. The length of the CDR3 is 16 residues. The CDR3 sequence is CASSLLTSGIRAEQFF.

The chain links TRBV6-1 to TRBJ2-7; TCRdb outputs TRBD1, but without DNA this stays unchecked. CDR1 is MNHNS and CDR2 is SASEGT in the germline V gene. CDR3 length: 13 amino acids. The chain's CDR3 is CASRHGTGGGQYF.

The chain uses TRBV20-1 and TRBJ2-4; TCRdb outputs TRBD2, but without DNA this stays unchecked. The CDR3 consists of 12 residues. The germline gives CDR1 DFQATT, CDR2 SNEGSKA (reference sequence). The CDR3: CSAGGREDIQYF.

The chain links TRBV5-1 to TRBJ1-6. CDR1 and CDR2 from the germline V gene are SGHRS and YFSETQ. The CDR3 totals 13 residues. The CDR3 loop reads CASSWGDNSPLHF.

The chain combines TRBV6-2 or TRBV6-3 with TRBJ2-1; TCRdb reports TRBD2, a call that lacks DNA to check it against. Germline lookup yields CDR1 MNHEY and CDR2 SVGEGT. The CDR3 loop spans 15 amino acids. The CDR3 is CASSSSGRASGEQFF.

The rearrangement uses TRBV6-2 or TRBV6-3 and TRBJ2-1; TCRdb calls TRBD2, which cannot be checked without DNA. Germline loops: CDR1 MNHEY, CDR2 SVGEGT. This CDR3 spans 12 amino acids. CDR3 protein: CASSQIGPEQFF.

The CDR3 sequence: CASRPSGLSYNEQFF. This rearrangement joins TRBV4-1 to TRBJ2-1; TCRdb names TRBD2, which stays unverified in the absence of DNA. The CDR3 consists of 15 residues. Germline V lookup: CDR1 MGHRA, CDR2 YSYEKL.

The chain is built from TRBV10-3 and TRBJ2-7; the D call from TCRdb, TRBD2, cannot be confirmed without DNA. CDR3 length equals 13 residues. CDR1 ENHRY and CDR2 SYGVKD come from the germline V gene. CDR3 loop: CAIRPGLSYEQYF.